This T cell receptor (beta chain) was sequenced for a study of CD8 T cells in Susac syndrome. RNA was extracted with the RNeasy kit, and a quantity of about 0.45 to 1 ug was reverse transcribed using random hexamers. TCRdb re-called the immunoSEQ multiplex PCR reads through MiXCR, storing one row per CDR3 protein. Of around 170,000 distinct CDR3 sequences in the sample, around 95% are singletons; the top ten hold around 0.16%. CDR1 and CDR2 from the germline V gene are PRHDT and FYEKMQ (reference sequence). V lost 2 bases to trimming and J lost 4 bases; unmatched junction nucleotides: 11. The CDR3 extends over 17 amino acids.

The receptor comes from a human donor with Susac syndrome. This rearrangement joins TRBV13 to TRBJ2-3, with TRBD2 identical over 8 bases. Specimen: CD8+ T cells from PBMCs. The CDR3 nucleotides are TGTGCCAGCAGCTTAAGTCAGAGCGGGAGATCCTCAGATACGCAGTATTTT. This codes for CASSLSQSGRSSDTQYF.